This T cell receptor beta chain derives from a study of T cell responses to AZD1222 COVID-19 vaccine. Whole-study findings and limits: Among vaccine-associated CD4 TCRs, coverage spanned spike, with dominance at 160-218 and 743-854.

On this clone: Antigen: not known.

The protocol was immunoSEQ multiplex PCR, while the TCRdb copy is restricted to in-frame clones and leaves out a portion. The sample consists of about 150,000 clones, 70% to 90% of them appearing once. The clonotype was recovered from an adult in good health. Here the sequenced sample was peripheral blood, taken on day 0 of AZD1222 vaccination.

The CDR3 here is CASSLRQGAYNEQFF. The DNA for the CDR3 is TGCGCCAGCAGCTTGAGACAGGGGGCATACAATGAGCAGTTCTTC. The chain is built from TRBV5-1 and TRBJ2-1; 10 nucleotides align to TRBD1. Germline CDR1 and CDR2: SGHRS and YFSETQ. The CDR3 has 15 amino acids. J lost 4 bases, V lost 1 base, and 2 bases had no gene match.